These T cell receptor beta chains were read from a single sample in a study of shared clonotypes between healthy human individuals. Repertoires were generated with immunoSEQ multiplex PCR, while TCRdb's copy carries only in-frame clones and drops some. The sample lists roughly 500,000 clones, 79% occurring once. Material for sequencing was PBMCs. The receptor set was obtained from a woman aged 40 to 50 in good health. Some clones in this sample may be carry-over from other donors' samples. CDR3s include the opening cysteine and the closing phenylalanine or tryptophan. A D gene is named only where the DNA matches it firmly. Some rows mark clone size as missing; the rest say once, few, many or name a class of expanded clone.

TRBD1	NA	TRBV6-1	TRBJ1-4	TGTGCCAGCAACCGACAGGGGGGTGAAAAACTGTTTTTT	CASNRQGGEKLFF
NA	NA	TRBV6-6	TRBJ1-4	TGTGCCAGCAGTTACTCGGACACGATAAATGAAAAACTGTTTTTT	CASSYSDTINEKLFF
NA	NA	TRBV30	TRBJ2-3	TGTGCCTGGAGTACCCGCACAGATACGCAGTATTTT	CAWSTRTDTQYF
TRBD2	few	TRBV29-1	TRBJ2-3	TGCAGCGGAGGACACGGACTAGCGGGAGCTACAGATACGCAGTATTTT	CSGGHGLAGATDTQYF
NA	NA	TRBV11-1	TRBJ2-1	TGTGCCAGCAGCCACCAAGGCTCCTACAATGAGCAGTTCTTC	CASSHQGSYNEQFF
NA	NA	TRBV28	TRBJ2-5	TGTGCCAGCAGTAAGGGGGGGGGACTAGAGACCCAGTACTTC	CASSKGGGLETQYF
NA	few	TRBV28	TRBJ1-5	TGTGCCAGCAGTTTACAGGGCAATCAGCCCCAGCATTTT	CASSLQGNQPQHF
TRBD1	NA	TRBV14	TRBJ2-7	TGTGCCAGCAGCCAAGATCGGGACAGGCCTTCCTACGAGCAGTACTTC	CASSQDRDRPSYEQYF
TRBD2	NA	TRBV28	TRBJ2-5	TGTGCCGGGCGACTAGCGGGAGAAGAGACCCAGTACTTC	CAGRLAGEETQYF
NA	NA	TRBV29-1	TRBJ2-3	TGCAGCGTCATGTTCGGAGATACGCAGTATTTT	CSVMFGDTQYF
TRBD2	NA	TRBV10-1	TRBJ2-1	TGCGCCAGCAGTGAGCGGGGCGGGAGGAGAAATGAGCAGTTCTTC	CASSERGGRRNEQFF
NA	NA	TRBV4-3	TRBJ2-3	TGCGCCAGCAGCAACCGGGACTGGTTAACAGATACGCAGTATTTT	CASSNRDWLTDTQYF
TRBD2	NA	TRBV6-5	TRBJ2-1	TGTGCCAGCAGAATTACGGCTAGCGGGAGGAATGAGCAGTTCTTC	CASRITASGRNEQFF
NA	NA	TRBV5-1	TRBJ2-5	TGCGCCAGCAGCTCCCGCGGAGAAGAGACCCAGTACTTC	CASSSRGEETQYF
NA	NA	TRBV19	TRBJ2-4	TGTGCCAGTAATAGGGACGTAACCAAAAACATTCAGTACTTC	CASNRDVTKNIQYF
TRBD2	NA	TRBV30	TRBJ2-1	TGTGCCTGGAGTGGGAAACTAGCGGGATACAATGAGCAGTTCTTC	CAWSGKLAGYNEQFF
NA	NA	TRBV11-2	TRBJ2-2	TGTGCCAGCAGCCCGAGGGCTATCTCCGCCGGGGAGCTGTTTTTT	CASSPRAISAGELFF
TRBD2	NA	TRBV7-2	TRBJ2-7	TGTGCCAGCAGCTTAGCGGGAGGGTACGAGCAGTACTTC	CASSLAGGYEQYF
NA	NA	TRBV6-1	TRBJ1-2	TGTGCCAGCAGTGGAGGGGTTCCTGGCTACACCTTC	CASSGGVPGYTF
NA	NA	TRBV14	TRBJ2-1	TGTGCCAGCAGCCGGACACCTAACTCCTGGGGGGATGAGCAGTTCTTC	CASSRTPNSWGDEQFF
TRBD2	few	TRBV7-2	TRBJ2-3	TGTGCCAGCAGCTTATGGACTAGCGGGGGCATCAGCACAGATACGCAGTATTTT	CASSLWTSGGISTDTQYF
NA	NA	TRBV6-5	TRBJ1-2	TGTGCCAGCAGTTATCAGCAGGGAACTAACTATGGCTACACCTTC	CASSYQQGTNYGYTF
NA	NA	TRBV2	TRBJ1-1	TGTGCCAGCTGCTTCGGGGGGGGCCAGAACACTGAAGCTTTCTTT	CASCFGGGQNTEAFF
TRBD1	NA	TRBV25-1	TRBJ2-1	TGTGCCAGCAGTGACCCCAATGGACAGGGGACACACAATGAGCAGTTCTTC	CASSDPNGQGTHNEQFF
TRBD1	NA	TRBV5-1	TRBJ1-4	TGCGCCAGCATGGAGACAGGGTCGAATGAAAAACTGTTTTTT	CASMETGSNEKLFF
NA	NA	TRBV5-1	TRBJ2-3	TGCGCCAGCAGCTTGGGGGTCACGGCGCCAGATACGCAGTATTTT	CASSLGVTAPDTQYF
TRBD1	NA	TRBV6-1	TRBJ2-2	TGTGCCAGCAGTCCAGGGGGAGACACCGGGGAGCTGTTTTTT	CASSPGGDTGELFF
TRBD1	few	TRBV2	TRBJ2-7	TGTGCCAGCAGTGAAGGGGGGACAGGGCACCACGAGCAGTACTTC	CASSEGGTGHHEQYF